The rows below give T cell receptor beta chains drawn from one sample of a study of Graves' ophthalmopathy and Graves' hyperthyroidism. TCRdb reprocessed the multiplex PCR reads with MiXCR, giving one entry per CDR3 protein. The sample holds 900,000 to 1,200,000 distinct CDR3 sequences, about two fifths seen once. The sample consisted of peripheral blood or thyroid tissue (not recorded which). Source of these receptors: an adult man with Graves' hyperthyroidism. CDR3s include the opening cysteine and the closing phenylalanine or tryptophan. A D gene is named only where the DNA matches it firmly. Size tells how often a clone was seen (once, few, many) or the class of an expanded clone, and some rows leave it out.

cdr3_aa,cdr3_nt,j_call,v_call,clone_size,d_call
CASSLPGTVNTGELFF,TGTGCCAGCAGCTTGCCCGGGACCGTGAACACCGGGGAGCTGTTTTTT,TRBJ2-2,TRBV28,few,.
CASSLERGGRTDTQYF,TGTGCCAGCAGCTTAGAACGGGGCGGACGCACAGATACGCAGTATTTT,TRBJ2-3,TRBV11-1,.,.
CAIRTKKDTEAFF,TGTGCCATCAGGACGAAAAAAGATACTGAAGCTTTCTTT,TRBJ1-1,TRBV10-3,.,.
CASTPIRGAEAFF,TGTGCCAGCACCCCCATCCGTGGGGCCGAAGCTTTCTTT,TRBJ1-1,TRBV11-2,many,.
CSVEDPRGGYEQYF,TGCAGCGTTGAAGATCCCAGGGGTGGCTACGAGCAGTACTTC,TRBJ2-7,TRBV29-1,many,.
CASSELNRRNTIYF,TGTGCCAGCAGTGAATTAAACCGGAGAAACACCATATATTTT,TRBJ1-3,TRBV25-1,few,.
CASSLTRASPPQHF,TGTGCCAGCAGCTTAACCAGGGCCTCACCCCCCCAGCATTTT,TRBJ1-5,TRBV11-2,.,.
CASSFSANYGYTF,TGTGCCAGCAGTTTTAGTGCTAACTATGGCTACACCTTC,TRBJ1-2,TRBV6-5,few,.
CSARGGRQPSYEQYF,TGCAGTGCTAGAGGGGGACGCCAACCCTCCTACGAGCAGTACTTC,TRBJ2-7,TRBV20-1,many,.
CASSLGGWTLRGIHLHF,TGTGCCAGCAGCTTAGGGGGTTGGACCCTTCGGGGGATTCACCTCCACTTT,TRBJ1-6,TRBV11-2,.,.
CSASKGRDRIEQYF,TGCAGTGCTAGTAAAGGGCGGGACAGAATCGAGCAGTACTTC,TRBJ2-7,TRBV20-1,.,.
CASSSGTDEHLYGYTF,TGTGCCAGCAGTTCTGGGACAGACGAGCATCTGTATGGCTACACCTTC,TRBJ1-2,TRBV5-6,.,TRBD1
CASSDGQRINTEAFF,TGCGCCAGCAGCGATGGACAGCGGATAAACACTGAAGCTTTCTTT,TRBJ1-1,TRBV5-1,.,.
CASSEVGWTTAYEQYF,TGTGCCAGCAGCGAAGTCGGGTGGACGACGGCCTACGAGCAGTACTTC,TRBJ2-7,TRBV11-2,many,.
CASGPGQGIQETQYF,TGTGCCAGCGGACCGGGACAAGGGATCCAAGAGACCCAGTACTTC,TRBJ2-5,TRBV2,many,.
CASSLGRGIFGNTIYF,TGTGCCAGCAGCTTAGGTCGGGGGATCTTTGGAAACACCATATATTTT,TRBJ1-3,TRBV7-2,many,.
CASSLAGPQEAQYF,TGTGCCAGCAGTCTAGCGGGACCTCAAGAGGCCCAGTACTTC,TRBJ2-5,TRBV25-1,.,TRBD2
CSAMTDARYGYTF,TGCAGCGCAATGACCGACGCCCGCTATGGCTACACCTTC,TRBJ1-2,TRBV29-1,many,.
CASSLGLISGGQETQYF,TGTGCCAGCAGCTTAGGTCTCATAAGCGGGGGCCAAGAGACCCAGTACTTC,TRBJ2-5,TRBV7-9,.,TRBD2
CASSLVQPGTGELFF,TGTGCCAGCAGCTTAGTACAGCCCGGGACCGGGGAGCTGTTTTTT,TRBJ2-2,TRBV7-2,many,.
CASSGGTGNQPQHF,TGTGCCAGCAGCGGCGGGACGGGCAATCAGCCCCAGCATTTT,TRBJ1-5,TRBV9,many,.
CASSLVLGQNTGELFF,TGTGCCAGCAGCTTAGTCCTAGGACAGAACACCGGGGAGCTGTTTTTT,TRBJ2-2,TRBV7-8,.,.
CASSFGQENTEAFF,TGTGCCAGCAGTTTCGGACAGGAAAACACTGAAGCTTTCTTT,TRBJ1-1,TRBV28,.,TRBD1
CASRQGLRRTEAFF,TGTGCCAGCAGGCAGGGATTGAGGAGAACTGAAGCTTTCTTT,TRBJ1-1,TRBV10-2,.,.
CASSSRQNYGYTF,TGTGCCAGCAGCTCCCGACAGAACTATGGCTACACCTTC,TRBJ1-2,TRBV7-2,many,.
CASSGLGTGEQYF,TGCGCCAGCAGCGGCTTGGGAACCGGGGAGCAGTACTTC,TRBJ2-7,TRBV5-1,.,.
CASSYLRIQPQHF,TGTGCCAGCAGTTACTTACGGATTCAGCCCCAGCATTTT,TRBJ1-5,TRBV6-6,few,.
CASSQSSGRDFEQYF,TGCGCCAGCAGCCAATCTAGCGGGAGGGATTTCGAGCAGTACTTC,TRBJ2-7,TRBV4-3,.,TRBD2
CASSIVGSVNTGELLF,TGTGCCAGTAGTATAGTGGGGTCAGTGAACACCGGGGAGCTGCTTTTT,TRBJ2-2,TRBV19,.,.
CASIPMGGQTQYF,TGTGCCAGCATCCCGATGGGTGGCCAGACCCAGTACTTC,TRBJ2-5,TRBV7-9,.,.
CATSRDRGSYNSPLHF,TGTGCCACCAGCCGGGACAGGGGCTCCTATAATTCACCCCTCCACTTT,TRBJ1-6,TRBV15,few,TRBD1
CATSDASVGLDEQYF,TGTGCCACCAGTGATGCTTCGGTGGGTTTGGACGAGCAGTACTTC,TRBJ2-7,TRBV24-1,.,.
CASSVEIGGYTF,TGTGCCAGCAGCGTAGAGATAGGTGGCTACACCTTC,TRBJ1-2,TRBV9,few,.
CSARADGDGTGYGYTF,TGCAGTGCTAGAGCCGACGGGGACGGGACGGGCTATGGCTACACCTTC,TRBJ1-2,TRBV20-1,many,.
CASSGVAGRVYEQYF,TGTGCCAGCAGTGGTGTAGCGGGAAGGGTATACGAGCAGTACTTC,TRBJ2-7,TRBV2,many,TRBD2
CASSLRGQGDGYTF,TGTGCCAGCAGTTTAAGGGGACAGGGGGATGGCTACACCTTC,TRBJ1-2,TRBV28,many,TRBD1
CASRHGGDGSPLHF,TGTGCCAGCAGACACGGGGGGGATGGATCACCCCTCCACTTT,TRBJ1-6,TRBV7-8,.,.
CSVENLVSVDTQYF,TGCAGCGTTGAGAACCTCGTATCGGTAGATACGCAGTATTTT,TRBJ2-3,TRBV29-1,few,.
CTSSFDGNSYEQYF,TGTACCAGCAGCTTTGACGGGAACTCCTACGAGCAGTACTTC,TRBJ2-7,TRBV7-2,.,.
CASSFLSGSTEAFF,TGTGCCAGCAGCTTCCTAAGTGGGTCCACTGAAGCTTTCTTT,TRBJ1-1,TRBV7-9,.,.
CSASPKLAAIQETQYF,TGCAGTGCTAGCCCAAAACTAGCGGCCATACAAGAGACCCAGTACTTC,TRBJ2-5,TRBV20-1,.,TRBD2
CAIAQGEDNSPLHF,TGTGCCATCGCGCAGGGGGAAGATAATTCACCCCTCCACTTT,TRBJ1-6,TRBV10-3,.,TRBD1
CAGSDSPGADTQYF,TGTGCCGGCAGTGACTCCCCGGGGGCAGATACGCAGTATTTT,TRBJ2-3,TRBV25-1,.,.
CASGSGPNQPQHF,TGTGCCAGCGGCTCAGGCCCAAATCAGCCCCAGCATTTT,TRBJ1-5,TRBV6-1,.,.
CAIGGGPQDQYF,TGTGCCATCGGCGGGGGCCCCCAAGACCAGTACTTC,TRBJ2-5,TRBV10-3,.,.
CASSFTGDRRVGYTF,TGTGCCAGCAGCTTCACAGGGGACAGGAGAGTCGGCTACACCTTC,TRBJ1-2,TRBV7-2,.,TRBD1
CASKPGTDYNSPLHF,TGTGCCAGCAAACCCGGGACCGACTATAATTCACCCCTCCACTTT,TRBJ1-6,TRBV2,many,.
CASSMADRGLFF,TGTGCCAGTAGTATGGCGGATCGTGGACTGTTTTTT,TRBJ1-4,TRBV19,.,.
CASSQGGAGIEQYF,TGTGCCAGCAGCCAAGGGGGCGCGGGGATCGAGCAGTACTTC,TRBJ2-7,TRBV14,.,.
CASSLGQPGTAYEQYF,TGCGCCAGCAGCTTGGGACAACCCGGGACAGCCTACGAGCAGTACTTC,TRBJ2-7,TRBV5-1,many,TRBD1
CASSAGQNNNSPLHF,TGCGCCAGCAGTGCCGGACAGAACAATAATTCACCCCTCCACTTT,TRBJ1-6,TRBV10-2,.,.
CATSSRRTGFSYEQYF,TGTGCCACCAGTTCCCGCCGGACAGGGTTTTCCTACGAGCAGTACTTC,TRBJ2-7,TRBV24-1,many,TRBD1
CASRLGGTGTGYTF,TGTGCCAGCAGGTTAGGAGGGACAGGGACAGGCTACACCTTC,TRBJ1-2,TRBV7-9,many,TRBD1
CASSLGDSGSEAFF,TGTGCCAGCAGCTTAGGGGACAGCGGATCTGAAGCTTTCTTT,TRBJ1-1,TRBV9,many,TRBD1
CASSHGTGEKLFF,TGTGCCAGCAGCCACGGGACAGGGGAAAAACTGTTTTTT,TRBJ1-4,TRBV7-9,.,TRBD1
CASSLEGGMSQPQHF,TGTGCCAGCAGCTTAGAAGGGGGGATGTCTCAGCCCCAGCATTTT,TRBJ1-5,TRBV7-6,many,.